These 3 T cell receptor beta chains were all obtained from the same sample, sequenced in a study of CD8 T cells in ankylosing spondylitis. TCRdb reprocessed the 5' RACE reads via MiXCR and lists one record per CDR3 protein. Among 210,000 or so distinct CDR3 sequences listed, about 26% were seen once. Sequenced input: blood, either unsorted or a sorted T cell fraction (not recorded which). The receptor set was obtained from a male donor with ankylosing spondylitis or in good health (not recorded which).

This clonotype was found many times. The gene calls are TRBV4-2 and TRBJ2-3, with a tentative D call TRBD2 (7 bases). V was cut by 4 bases and J by 4 bases, with 12 bases left in between. Per the germline V gene, CDR1 is LGHNA and CDR2 is YNFKEQ. CDR3 size: 14 residues. This CDR3 is CASSPSGGPDTQYF. CDR3 DNA: TGTGCCAGCAGCCCCTCCGGGGGGCCAGATACGCAGTATTTT.

V gene TRBV12-3 or TRBV12-4 combines with J gene TRBJ2-2; D unclear. V was shortened by 1 base and J by 0 bases, with 9 bases between the two germline ends. The CDR3 extends over 16 amino acids. The DNA of the CDR3 is TGTGCCAGCAGTTTAGGTAGGACCACGAACACCGGGGAGCTGTTTTTT. Its translation: CASSLGRTTNTGELFF.

This clonotype was seen at least ten times. The rearrangement joins TRBV5-1 to TRBJ2-1, with TRBD1 as a possible D gene (6 bases). The CDR3 has 14 amino acids. CDR1 is SGHRS, CDR2 YFSETQ, per germline. V was pared by 4 bases and J by 2 bases, with 10 bases between. This CDR3 reads CASSIGQTYNEQFF. CDR3 bases: TGCGCCAGCAGCATCGGACAGACCTACAATGAGCAGTTCTTC.